A selection of T cell receptor beta chains follows, all from one sample in a study of blood T cell repertoires in COVID-19. Clones were sequenced by immunoSEQ multiplex PCR, and TCRdb holds only the in-frame ones, with some missing. The table lists around 260,000 clones, around 88% of them singletons. Sequenced: peripheral blood. Receptor source: a man younger than 40 with acute or convalescent COVID-19. The CDR3 runs from the conserved cysteine through the conserved F or W. D genes are given only for firm matches. Size is stated for part of the rows, as once, few or many counts, or as a class when the clone is expanded.

cdr3_aa cdr3_nt clone_size j_call v_call d_call
CASSEQGYGYTF TGTGCCAGCAGCGAACAGGGTTATGGCTACACCTTC once TRBJ1-2 TRBV3-1/TRBV3-2 NA
CASSDSGTGMTGELFF TGTGCCAGCAGCGACTCCGGGACAGGGATGACCGGGGAGCTGTTTTTT NA TRBJ2-2 TRBV5-6 TRBD1
CASSLGTATDTQYF TGTGCCAGCAGCTTGGGGACAGCCACAGATACGCAGTATTTT NA TRBJ2-3 TRBV5-5 NA
CASSLMTGNNQPQHF TGTGCCAGCAGTTTAATGACAGGTAACAATCAGCCCCAGCATTTT NA TRBJ1-5 TRBV27 NA
CASSLVGQPLGEQYF TGTGCCAGCAGTCTAGTGGGACAGCCATTGGGGGAGCAGTACTTC few TRBJ2-7 TRBV27 TRBD1
CAISQGAGQTEAFF TGTGCCATCAGCCAGGGAGCGGGCCAAACTGAAGCTTTCTTT NA TRBJ1-1 TRBV10-3 NA
CASRLAGGGHEQFF TGTGCCAGCAGGCTAGCGGGGGGCGGCCATGAGCAGTTCTTC NA TRBJ2-1 TRBV28 TRBD2
CASSFGVNGNTIYF TGTGCCAGCAGCTTCGGGGTAAATGGAAACACCATATATTTT once TRBJ1-3 TRBV5-4 NA
CASSKVQANINQPQHF TGTGCCAGCAGTAAAGTACAGGCCAACATCAATCAGCCCCAGCATTTT NA TRBJ1-5 TRBV6-1 NA
CASKKRQGSPTEAFF TGTGCCAGCAAAAAAAGACAGGGAAGTCCCACTGAAGCTTTCTTT NA TRBJ1-1 TRBV2 TRBD1
CAISEPDMRPYGYTF TGTGCCATCAGTGAACCGGACATGAGGCCCTATGGCTACACCTTC NA TRBJ1-2 TRBV10-3 NA
CASSRSDSDTQYF TGTGCCAGCAGCAGGTCGGACTCAGATACGCAGTATTTT NA TRBJ2-3 TRBV7-9 NA
CASSRESNTGELFF TGTGCCAGCAGTCGGGAGTCTAACACCGGGGAGCTGTTTTTT NA TRBJ2-2 TRBV28 NA
CASSLGRGYSGANVLTF TGTGCCAGCAGCTTAGGACGGGGGTACTCTGGGGCCAACGTCCTGACTTTC NA TRBJ2-6 TRBV7-9 NA
CASSSRGYSGANVLTF TGTGCCAGCAGTTCCCGGGGGTACTCTGGGGCCAACGTCCTGACTTTC NA TRBJ2-6 TRBV25-1 NA
CASSQGLRGGREDTQYF TGTGCCAGCAGCCAAGGCCTCCGGGGGGGCCGGGAAGATACGCAGTATTTT NA TRBJ2-3 TRBV3-1/TRBV3-2 TRBD2
CASSRRQGRVAEAFF TGTGCCAGCAGCCGGAGACAGGGGCGAGTCGCTGAAGCTTTCTTT NA TRBJ1-1 TRBV16 TRBD1
CASSQDLGLVRYNEQFF TGTGCCAGCAGCCAGGACTTAGGACTAGTACGCTACAATGAGCAGTTCTTC NA TRBJ2-1 TRBV4-2 TRBD2
CASTLGGGPLNEQFF TGCGCCAGCACCCTGGGCGGGGGGCCTCTCAATGAGCAGTTCTTC once TRBJ2-1 TRBV5-1 TRBD2
CASDQRTSGSSDTQYF TGTGCCAGCGACCAACGGACTAGCGGGAGCTCAGATACGCAGTATTTT NA TRBJ2-3 TRBV28 TRBD2
CASSSMGNTIYF TGTGCCAGCAGTTCCATGGGAAACACCATATATTTT NA TRBJ1-3 TRBV28 NA
CASSEFGGANYGYTF TGTGCCAGCAGTGAATTCGGGGGGGCGAACTATGGCTACACCTTC NA TRBJ1-2 TRBV2 NA
CASSELYNEQFF TGCGCCAGCAGTGAGTTATACAATGAGCAGTTCTTC NA TRBJ2-1 TRBV10-2 NA
CASSVVAGNYNEQFF TGTGCCAGCAGCGTAGTGGCAGGGAATTACAATGAGCAGTTCTTC NA TRBJ2-1 TRBV9 NA
CASSFGQGRYGYTF TGTGCCAGCAGTTTTGGGCAGGGGCGCTATGGCTACACCTTC NA TRBJ1-2 TRBV27 NA
CASSLDINYGYTF TGTGCCAGCAGCTTAGACATAAACTATGGCTACACCTTC NA TRBJ1-2 TRBV7-2 NA
CASRLTSGYEQYF TGTGCCAGCCGTTTAACTAGCGGGTACGAGCAGTACTTC NA TRBJ2-7 TRBV6-5 TRBD2
CASSYAGALREQYF TGTGCCAGCAGTTACGCGGGGGCCCTCCGGGAGCAGTACTTC NA TRBJ2-7 TRBV6-5 NA
CSVPDRIHEKLFF TGCAGCGTCCCCGACAGGATTCATGAAAAACTGTTTTTT once TRBJ1-4 TRBV29-1 NA
CASSLASGKEGRGETQYF TGCGCCAGCAGCTTGGCGAGCGGGAAGGAGGGTAGGGGAGAGACCCAGTACTTC once TRBJ2-5 TRBV5-1 TRBD2
CASSESVESRLTGELFF TGCGCCAGCAGTGAGTCAGTTGAGAGCAGACTCACCGGGGAGCTGTTTTTT NA TRBJ2-2 TRBV10-2 NA